The sequence of this TCR beta chain was determined in a study of T-cell reconstitution after alpha-beta-depleted transplantation in children. In its sample, this clonotype was seen many times. TCRbeta library preparation incorporated unique molecular identifiers. TCRdb itself ran the PCR reads through MiXCR, one entry per CDR3 protein. The table lists around 240,000 distinct CDR3 sequences, approximately 9.8% of them singletons. Germline V gives CDR1 SGHVS, CDR2 FQNEAQ. The length of the CDR3 is 13 residues. V gave up 2 bases and J gave up 0 bases, with 5 bases separating them. The material was PBMCs from the stem cell graft donor, obtained from the stem cell graft. This receptor was identified in a human donor who donated a stem cell graft to a child with SCID. This chain links TRBV7-8 with TRBJ2-7; D gene unclear. The chain's CDR3 is CASSLLDSYEQYF. The CDR3 DNA reads as TGTGCCAGCAGCTTATTGGACTCCTACGAGCAGTACTTC.